This T cell receptor (beta chain) stems from a study of blood T cell repertoires in COVID-19. About the study: Acute-phase and convalescent COVID-19 samples originated in the United States, Italy and Spain. T cells, B-cell-depleted T cells, or PBMCs provided the cDNA or gDNA that served as material.

V dropped 7 bases and J dropped 9 bases, with 16 bases sitting between them. Looked up from germline, CDR1 is LNHDA and CDR2 is SQIVND (reference sequence). CDR3 length equals 13 residues. Recruited during active infection, patients (from Seattle) were subsequently followed longitudinally. In the source study's methods: Reference gene primer amplification yielded estimated nucleated cell counts. Assay used: immunoSEQ multiplex PCR; TCRdb lists only in-frame clones, some missing. That table furnishes V, J and clone size, whereas the DNA furnished D and trimming. The sample shows approximately 110,000 clones, more than 80% of them seen only once.

The genes are TRBV19 and TRBJ2-1; D perhaps matches TRBD1 (6 bases). Sequencing used peripheral blood. The receptor comes from a woman of 80 years or more with COVID-19, enrolled during active disease. CDR3 nucleotide sequence: TGTGCCAGTAATAAGGGCCGAGGGGGTGAGCAGTTCTTC. It translates to CASNKGRGGEQFF.